What follows describes a single T cell receptor (beta chain). The antigen remains unidentified. Per germline, CDR1 MGHRA and CDR2 YSYEKL. Between the trimmed V and J ends, which lost 0 bases and 11 bases, there was a span of 10 bases. The CDR3 has 12 residues. 13 Jbeta primers and 60 Vbeta primers were used for the PCR. Clones were read by immunoSEQ multiplex PCR, and TCRdb kept only the in-frame ones, dropping some. The sample includes about 220,000 clones, about four fifths of them seen just once. These data belong to a study of cytomegalovirus exposure and HLA in healthy donors. Study as a whole: Earlier findings included more than 95 million unique TCR beta sequences obtained from 150 million to 200 million T cells.

Study findings and constraints: Specific recognition of CMV antigens was confirmed in vitro for a few chains (all CMV-associated).

This TCR was sampled from a man aged 35 to 55 in good health and CMV-seropositive. The chain is built from TRBV4-1 and TRBJ2-5, with a tentative D call TRBD1 (5 bases). The sequencing input was PBMCs. This CDR3 reads CASSQEGDEQYF. CDR3 coding DNA: TGCGCCAGCAGCCAAGAAGGGGATGAGCAGTACTTC.